The 29 T cell receptor beta chains below all came from one sample that was sequenced in a study of blood T cell repertoires in COVID-19. Assay: immunoSEQ multiplex PCR; the TCRdb copy retains only in-frame clones and omits some. The sample has roughly 430,000 clones; approximately 88% are singletons. Sequencing used PBMCs or T cells enriched from blood (not recorded which). Source of these receptors: a woman between 35 and 50 years old with acute COVID-19.

V is TRBV5-1 and J is TRBJ1-3; D is possibly TRBD1 (5 bases). The CDR3 has 16 residues. Per the germline V gene, CDR1 is SGHRS and CDR2 is YFSETQ. V lost 4 bases to trimming and J lost 0 bases, with 14 bases between them. CDR3 in amino acids: CASSEMGTASGNTIYF. The CDR3 DNA reads as TGCGCCAGCAGCGAGATGGGGACTGCCTCTGGAAACACCATATATTTT.

The V gene is TRBV30, the J gene TRBJ1-3; 7 bases match TRBD1. This CDR3 contains 13 residues. Per the germline V gene, CDR1 is GTSNPN and CDR2 is SVGIG (reference sequence). V was pared by 4 bases and J by 4 bases, with 4 bases of the junction left unmatched. CDR3 loop: CAWTTGTGNTIYF. CDR3 DNA sequence: TGTGCCTGGACGACAGGGACGGGAAACACCATATATTTT.

The rearrangement uses TRBV2 and TRBJ2-5; perhaps TRBD2 as D (6 bases). The CDR3 is 14 residues long. V shed 5 bases and J shed 9 bases, with 19 bases lying between them. The germline V gene encodes CDR1 SNHLY and CDR2 FYNNEI. CDR3 in DNA: TGTGCCAGCAGTCCCTGGACTACACAAGAAGCCCAGTACTTC. It yields the protein CASSPWTTQEAQYF.

The chain couples TRBV10-2 to TRBJ2-7; 9 nucleotides align to TRBD1. The CDR3 covers 15 residues. Trimming removed 6 bases from V and 4 bases from J; junction bases left unmatched: 10. From germline, CDR1 is WSHSY and CDR2 SAAADI. The CDR3 protein is CASSQRDRVGYEQYF. The CDR3 coding sequence is TGCGCCAGCAGCCAGAGGGACAGGGTTGGGTACGAGCAGTACTTC.

This chain uses TRBV30 with TRBJ2-3, with D maybe TRBD2 (5 bases). The CDR3 totals 17 residues. Germline-derived CDR1 and CDR2 are GTSNPN and SVGIG (reference sequence). V lost 1 base and J 2 bases, leaving 19 bases between the germline ends. The CDR3 DNA sequence: TGTGCCTGGAGTGACCCCCCAGCGGTGGGTGCCACAGATACGCAGTATTTT. Translation: CAWSDPPAVGATDTQYF. The full variable domain, completed using reference TRBV30 and TRBJ2-3, is SQTIHQWPATLVQPVGSPLSLECTVEGTSNPNLYWYRQAAGRGLQLLFYSVGIGQISSEVPQNLSASRPQDRQFILSSKKLLLSDSGFYLCAWSDPPAVGATDTQYFGPGTRLTVL.

The chain uses TRBV7-2 and TRBJ2-7; the D gene is possibly TRBD2 (6 bases). The CDR3 consists of 15 residues. The ends were cut back, 2 bases at V and 0 bases at J, with 11 bases in the middle. Germline CDR1 SGHTA, CDR2 FQGNSA. The CDR3 reads CASSLWGDSSYEQYF. The CDR3 coding sequence is TGTGCCAGCAGCTTATGGGGGGATAGCTCCTACGAGCAGTACTTC. Variable domain in full (rest from reference TRBV7-2 and TRBJ2-7): GAGVSQSPSNKVTEKGKDVELRCDPISGHTALYWYRQSLGQGLEFLIYFQGNSAPDKSGLPSDRFSAERTGGSVSTLTIQRTQQEDSAVYLCASSLWGDSSYEQYFGPGTRLTVT.

This chain connects TRBV11-2 to TRBJ2-3, with D uncertain. Trimming took 4 bases from V and 0 from J, leaving 14 bases between them. Germline CDR1 is SGHAT and CDR2 is FQNNGV. This CDR3 is 16 amino acids long. The CDR3 DNA follows: TGTGCCAGCAGCTCCCCCGTGACAACTAGCACAGATACGCAGTATTTT. It yields the protein CASSSPVTTSTDTQYF.

The rearrangement uses TRBV18 and TRBJ1-1; a possible D gene is TRBD1 (6 bases). In germline, CDR1 is KGHSH, CDR2 LQKENI. V was cut by 4 bases and J by 2 bases, with 8 bases left in between. The CDR3 spans 13 residues. CDR3 region: CASSQQGNTEAFF. CDR3 nucleotide sequence: TGTGCCAGCTCACAACAGGGTAACACTGAAGCTTTCTTT.

A single count supports this clone. The V and J genes are TRBV18 and TRBJ2-3; perhaps TRBD2 as D (6 bases). The CDR3 loop spans 14 amino acids. Germline CDR1 reads KGHSH; CDR2 reads LQKENI. V gave up 3 bases and J gave up 1 base, with 8 bases separating them. For the CDR3, the DNA is TGTGCCAGCTCACCCAGCGGGCGCACAGATACGCAGTATTTT. Protein sequence: CASSPSGRTDTQYF.

The table lists this clone with a count of one. The rearrangement joins TRBV3-1 (or the pseudogene TRBV3-2) to TRBJ2-7; TRBD2 matches at 11 bases. The germline V gene has CDR1 LGHDT and CDR2 YNNKEL (reference sequence). This CDR3 is 16 amino acids long. V gave up 4 bases and J gave up 4 bases; unmatched junction bases: 9. Here the CDR3 reads CASSPSVAGGVYEQYF. The CDR3 DNA follows: TGTGCCAGCAGCCCAAGTGTAGCGGGGGGGGTATACGAGCAGTACTTC.

V is TRBV2 and J is TRBJ1-6; no definite D call. V was clipped by 4 bases and J by 0 bases, with 7 bases between them. Germline V gene lookup returns CDR1 SNHLY and CDR2 FYNNEI. The CDR3 length is 15 residues. CDR3 nucleotides: TGTGCCAGCAGTGCGCGTAGCTCCTATAATTCACCCCTCCACTTT. It yields the protein CASSARSSYNSPLHF.

The chain links TRBV7-7 to TRBJ2-2; 7 nucleotides line up with TRBD2. J was trimmed by 6 bases and V by 5 bases; bases with no gene match: 9. The CDR3 has 15 residues. CDR1 is SSHAT, CDR2 FNYEAQ, per germline (reference sequence). In nucleotides, the CDR3 is TGTGCCAGCAGCCTTAGAACTGGACTAGCCGGGGAGCTGTTTTTT. It codes for CASSLRTGLAGELFF.

The chain has TRBV5-1 and TRBJ1-1; 7 nucleotides match TRBD1. V gave up 5 bases and J gave up 5 bases; unmatched junction bases: 9. Germline values: CDR1 SGHRS, CDR2 YFSETQ. The CDR3 has 14 residues. CDR3 coding DNA: TGCGCCAGCAGGCGAGCAGGGGGTAATACTGAAGCTTTCTTT. Translation: CASRRAGGNTEAFF.

The rearrangement uses TRBV7-9 and TRBJ2-6, with 9 bases identical to TRBD1. Germline V gene sequence: CDR1 SEHNR, CDR2 FQNEAQ (reference sequence). V lost 7 bases to trimming and J lost 2 bases; unmatched junction nucleotides: 12. The CDR3 consists of 18 residues. The CDR3: CASTPPGQGVPGANVLTF. In nucleotides, the CDR3 is TGTGCCAGCACCCCACCGGGACAGGGAGTGCCTGGGGCCAACGTCCTGACTTTC.

This chain connects TRBV7-9 to TRBJ1-4; D remains unclear. The CDR3 extends over 12 amino acids. CDR1 is SEHNR, CDR2 FQNEAQ, per germline (reference sequence). Trimming cost V 5 bases and J 8 bases, with 9 bases left between them. This chain's CDR3 is CASSPQEEKLFF. In DNA form, the CDR3 reads TGTGCCAGCAGCCCCCAAGAGGAAAAACTGTTTTTT.

The V gene is TRBV10-2, the J gene TRBJ2-5; TRBD1 matches at 7 bases. Germline V gives CDR1 WSHSY, CDR2 SAAADI. J lost 5 bases, V lost 3 bases, and 3 bases had no gene match. The length of the CDR3 is 13 residues. The CDR3 nucleotides read TGCGCCAGCAGTGACGGACAGGTGGAGACCCAGTACTTC. Translating gives CASSDGQVETQYF.

CDR3 DNA: TGTGCCAGCTCACCACAAACAGGTCCCGAAGCTTTCTTT. Protein product: CASSPQTGPEAFF. The V gene is TRBV18, the J gene TRBJ1-1; TRBD1 is a possible D gene (5 bases). V was clipped by 1 base and J by 8 bases, with 11 bases between them. In germline, CDR1 is KGHSH, CDR2 LQKENI. This CDR3 is built from 13 residues.

The chain joins TRBV3-1 (or the pseudogene TRBV3-2) to TRBJ2-3; 10 bases map to TRBD2. CDR3 length: 13 residues. CDR1 is LGHDT and CDR2 is YNNKEL in the germline V gene (reference sequence). With V trimmed by 7 bases and J by 6 bases, 4 bases remained unmatched. CDR3 DNA: TGTGCCAGCAACCTAGCGGGGGTCGATACGCAGTATTTT. Translated: CASNLAGVDTQYF.

V and J are TRBV5-1 and TRBJ1-4; D remains unclear. V lost 5 bases to trimming and J lost 7 bases, with 15 bases between them. The V gene's germline CDR1 is SGHRS and CDR2 YFSETQ. This CDR3 spans 14 amino acids. CDR3 sequence: CASRPLEAGEKLFF. CDR3 coding DNA: TGCGCCAGCAGACCACTCGAGGCGGGTGAAAAACTGTTTTTT.

The V and J genes are TRBV9 and TRBJ2-3, with a tentative D call TRBD2 (6 bases). The CDR3 runs 16 residues. Germline V gene lookup returns CDR1 SGDLS and CDR2 YYNGEE. V was trimmed by 4 bases and J by 5 bases, leaving 20 bases between them. DNA for the CDR3: TGTGCCAGCAGCACCGATAGGACTAATGGGGGAGATACGCAGTATTTT. Translated, it gives CASSTDRTNGGDTQYF.

The rearrangement uses TRBV2 and TRBJ1-4; TRBD1 aligns across 9 bases. This CDR3 has 15 residues. From germline, CDR1 is SNHLY and CDR2 FYNNEI. The junction had 6 bases not matched to a gene; V was cut back by 7 bases and J by 3 bases. The CDR3 DNA sequence: TGTGCCAGCATACCACAGGGGGCGTCTAATGAAAAACTGTTTTTT. It encodes CASIPQGASNEKLFF.

V gene TRBV12-3 or TRBV12-4 combines with J gene TRBJ1-5, with D uncertain. CDR3 length equals 13 residues. Between the trimmed V and J ends, which lost 3 bases and 4 bases, there was a span of 7 bases. CDR3 protein: CASSLNINQPQHF. The CDR3 DNA is TGTGCCAGCAGTTTGAACATAAATCAGCCCCAGCATTTT.

This chain joins TRBV4-1 and TRBJ2-5; 12 bases align to TRBD2. The CDR3 runs to 16 residues. The V gene's germline CDR1 is MGHRA and CDR2 YSYEKL. V was pared by 6 bases and J by 0 bases, with 5 bases of the junction left unmatched. In DNA form, the CDR3 reads TGCGCCAGCAGTCAAACTAGCGGGGGGTACCAAGAGACCCAGTACTTC. Its protein product is CASSQTSGGYQETQYF.

This rearrangement joins TRBV6-5 to TRBJ1-6; D might be TRBD1 (6 bases). V was trimmed by 6 bases and J by 6 bases, leaving 9 bases between them. Germline assignment: CDR1 MNHEY and CDR2 SVGAGI. This CDR3 comprises 13 residues. The CDR3: CASRTDSNSPLHF. CDR3 DNA: TGTGCCAGCAGAACGGACAGTAATTCACCCCTCCACTTT.

This clone is a singleton in its sample. J is TRBJ1-1 and V is TRBV6-5; D remains unclear. This CDR3 has 13 amino acids. Trimming stripped 7 bases from V and 1 base from J, with 10 bases between. Germline CDR1 is MNHEY and CDR2 is SVGAGI. The chain's CDR3 is CASTKTGNTEAFF. The CDR3 DNA reads TGTGCCAGCACTAAGACGGGGAACACTGAAGCTTTCTTT.

As DNA, the CDR3 is TGTGCCAGCAGCTTAGTTGGCAGGGGGAATGAAAAACTGTTTTTT. It yields the protein CASSLVGRGNEKLFF. This chain links TRBV7-8 with TRBJ1-4, with TRBD1 matching over 7 bases. The CDR3 is made up of 15 amino acids. After removal of 1 base from V and 5 bases from J, the junction contained 4 bases not matched to a gene. CDR1 and CDR2 from the germline V gene are SGHVS and FQNEAQ.

This clone was picked up many times. The chain employs TRBV19 and TRBJ2-6; no clear D. The CDR3 is made up of 16 amino acids. V lost 6 bases and J lost 0, with 12 bases in between. Germline V lookup: CDR1 LNHDA, CDR2 SQIVND (reference sequence). The DNA for the CDR3 is TGTGCCAGTAGCCTATATCGTGGCTCTGGGGCCAACGTCCTGACTTTC. Residues: CASSLYRGSGANVLTF. Full variable domain (missing parts from reference TRBV19 and TRBJ2-6): DGGITQSPKYLFRKEGQNVTLSCEQNLNHDAMYWYRQDPGQGLRLIYYSQIVNDFQKGDIAEGYSVSREKKESFPLTVTSAQKNPTAFYLCASSLYRGSGANVLTFGAGSRLTVL.

V and J are TRBV7-9 and TRBJ1-5, with 8 bases matching TRBD1. V dropped 0 bases and J dropped 5; count of bases not matched to a gene: 6. This CDR3 contains 16 residues. Germline CDR1 and CDR2: SEHNR and FQNEAQ (reference sequence). The CDR3 nucleotides read TGTGCCAGCAGCTTAGCCCCCGGCAGGGGGCATCAGCCCCAGCATTTT. Protein sequence: CASSLAPGRGHQPQHF.

The V and J genes are TRBV2 and TRBJ2-1; TRBD2 matches at 12 bases. V dropped 10 bases and J dropped 3; count of bases not matched to a gene: 4. The length of the CDR3 is 14 residues. Germline V gene data show CDR1 as SNHLY and CDR2 as FYNNEI. The CDR3 region has the DNA TGTGCCACTAGCGGGGGGGCCTTCTACAATGAGCAGTTCTTC. Translation: CATSGGAFYNEQFF.